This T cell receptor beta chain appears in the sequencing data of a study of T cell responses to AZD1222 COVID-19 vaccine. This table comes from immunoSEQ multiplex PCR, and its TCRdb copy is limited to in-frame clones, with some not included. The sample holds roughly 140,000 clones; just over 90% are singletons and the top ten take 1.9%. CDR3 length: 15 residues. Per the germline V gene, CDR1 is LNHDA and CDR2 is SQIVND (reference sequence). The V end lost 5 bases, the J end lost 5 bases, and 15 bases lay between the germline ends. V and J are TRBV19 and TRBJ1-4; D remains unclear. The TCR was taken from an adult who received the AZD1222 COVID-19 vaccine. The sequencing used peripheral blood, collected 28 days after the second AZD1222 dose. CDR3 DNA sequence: TGTGCCAGTAGTTCGCTCGGGGAAGGAAATGAAAAACTGTTTTTT. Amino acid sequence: CASSSLGEGNEKLFF.